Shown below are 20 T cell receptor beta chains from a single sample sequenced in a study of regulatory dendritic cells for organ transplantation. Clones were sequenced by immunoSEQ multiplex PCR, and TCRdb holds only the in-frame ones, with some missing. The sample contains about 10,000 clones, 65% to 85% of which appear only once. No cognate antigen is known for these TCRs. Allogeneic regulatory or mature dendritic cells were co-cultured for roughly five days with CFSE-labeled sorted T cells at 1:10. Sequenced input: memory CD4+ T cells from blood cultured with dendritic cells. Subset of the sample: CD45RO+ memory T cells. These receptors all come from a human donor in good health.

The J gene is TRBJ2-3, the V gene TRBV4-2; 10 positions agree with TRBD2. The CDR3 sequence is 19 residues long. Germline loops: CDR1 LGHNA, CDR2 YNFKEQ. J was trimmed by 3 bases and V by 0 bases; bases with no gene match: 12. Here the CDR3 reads CASSQESWDFSGGTDTQYF. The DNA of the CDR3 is TGTGCCAGCAGCCAAGAGTCTTGGGACTTTAGCGGGGGGACAGATACGCAGTATTTT.

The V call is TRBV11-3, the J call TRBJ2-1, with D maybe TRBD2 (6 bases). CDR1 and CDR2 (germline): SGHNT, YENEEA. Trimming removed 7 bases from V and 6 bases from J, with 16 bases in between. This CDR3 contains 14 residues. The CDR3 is CASKPSRRVNEQFF. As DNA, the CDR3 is TGTGCCAGCAAACCCTCTAGGAGGGTCAATGAGCAGTTCTTC.

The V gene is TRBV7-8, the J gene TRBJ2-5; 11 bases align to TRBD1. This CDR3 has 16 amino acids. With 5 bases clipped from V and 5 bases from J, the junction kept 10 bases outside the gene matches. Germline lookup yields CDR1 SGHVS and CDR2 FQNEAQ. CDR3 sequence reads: CASSPRTGGAGETQYF. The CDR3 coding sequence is TGTGCCAGCAGCCCACGGACAGGGGGCGCGGGGGAGACCCAGTACTTC.

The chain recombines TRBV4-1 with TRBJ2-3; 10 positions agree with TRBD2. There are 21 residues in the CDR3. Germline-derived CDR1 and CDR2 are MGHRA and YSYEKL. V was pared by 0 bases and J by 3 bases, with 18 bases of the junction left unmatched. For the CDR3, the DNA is TGCGCCAGCAGCCAAGATCGCGCTAGCGGGAGAACCCTCTCCGCGACAGATACGCAGTATTTT. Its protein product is CASSQDRASGRTLSATDTQYF.

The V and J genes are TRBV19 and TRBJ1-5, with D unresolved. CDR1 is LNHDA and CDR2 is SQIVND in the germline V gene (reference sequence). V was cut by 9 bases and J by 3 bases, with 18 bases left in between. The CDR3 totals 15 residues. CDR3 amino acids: CARRSVGGDNQPQHF. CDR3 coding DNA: TGTGCCAGGAGATCGGTAGGAGGAGACAATCAGCCCCAGCATTTT. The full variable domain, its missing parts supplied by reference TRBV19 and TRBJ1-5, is DGGITQSPKYLFRKEGQNVTLSCEQNLNHDAMYWYRQDPGQGLRLIYYSQIVNDFQKGDIAEGYSVSREKKESFPLTVTSAQKNPTAFYLCARRSVGGDNQPQHFGDGTRLSIL.

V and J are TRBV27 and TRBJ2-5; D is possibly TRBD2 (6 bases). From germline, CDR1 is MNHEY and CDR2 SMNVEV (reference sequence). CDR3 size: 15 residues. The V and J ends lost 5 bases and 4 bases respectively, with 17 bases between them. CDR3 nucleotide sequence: TGTGCCAGCAGTATCCGCGGGGTTGGGGGAGAGACCCAGTACTTC. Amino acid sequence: CASSIRGVGGETQYF.

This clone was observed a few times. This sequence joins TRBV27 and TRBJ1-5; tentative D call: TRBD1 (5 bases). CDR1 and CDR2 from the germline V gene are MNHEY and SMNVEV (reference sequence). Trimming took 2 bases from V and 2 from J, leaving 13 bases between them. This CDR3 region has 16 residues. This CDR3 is CASSLGGALGNQPQHF. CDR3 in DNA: TGTGCCAGCAGTTTAGGAGGGGCGCTGGGCAATCAGCCCCAGCATTTT.

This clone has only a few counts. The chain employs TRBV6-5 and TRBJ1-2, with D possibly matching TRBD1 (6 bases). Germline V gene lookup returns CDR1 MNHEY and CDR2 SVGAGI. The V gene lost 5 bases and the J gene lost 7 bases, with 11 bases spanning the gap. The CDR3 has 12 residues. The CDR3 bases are TGTGCCAGCAGTCCAGGGGTTGGTGGCTACACCTTC. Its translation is CASSPGVGGYTF.

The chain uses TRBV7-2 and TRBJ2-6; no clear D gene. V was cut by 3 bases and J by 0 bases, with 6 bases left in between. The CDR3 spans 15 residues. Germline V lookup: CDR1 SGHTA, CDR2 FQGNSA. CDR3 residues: CASSFSPSGANVLTF. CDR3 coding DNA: TGTGCCAGCAGCTTCAGTCCCTCTGGGGCCAACGTCCTGACTTTC.

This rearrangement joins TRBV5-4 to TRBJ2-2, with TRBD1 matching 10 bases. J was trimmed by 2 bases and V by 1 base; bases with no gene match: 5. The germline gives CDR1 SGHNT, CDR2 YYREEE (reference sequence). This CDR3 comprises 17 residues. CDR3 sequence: CASSLSGQGSNTGELFF. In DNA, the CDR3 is TGTGCCAGCAGCTTGTCGGGACAGGGGTCTAACACCGGGGAGCTGTTTTTT.

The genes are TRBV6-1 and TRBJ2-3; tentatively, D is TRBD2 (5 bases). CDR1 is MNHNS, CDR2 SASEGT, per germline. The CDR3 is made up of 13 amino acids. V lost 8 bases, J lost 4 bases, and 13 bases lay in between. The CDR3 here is CASQIARADTQYF. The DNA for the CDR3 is TGTGCCAGCCAGATAGCGCGGGCAGATACGCAGTATTTT.

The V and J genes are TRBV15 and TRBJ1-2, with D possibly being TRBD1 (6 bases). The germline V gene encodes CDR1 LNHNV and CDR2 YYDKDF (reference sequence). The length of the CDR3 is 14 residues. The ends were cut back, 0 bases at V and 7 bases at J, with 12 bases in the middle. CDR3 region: CATSRDYRVSGYTF. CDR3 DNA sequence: TGTGCCACCAGCAGAGATTACAGGGTCTCTGGCTACACCTTC.

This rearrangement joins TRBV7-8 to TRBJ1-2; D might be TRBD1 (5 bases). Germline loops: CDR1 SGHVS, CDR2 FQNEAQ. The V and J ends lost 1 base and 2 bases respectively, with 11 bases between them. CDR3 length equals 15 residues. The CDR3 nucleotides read TGTGCCAGCAGCTTAGTTTCGGGGGAGAACTATGGCTACACCTTC. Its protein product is CASSLVSGENYGYTF.

The CDR3 DNA is TGTGCCTGCTGGACTAGCGGGAGGAATGAGCAGTTCTTC. It codes for CACWTSGRNEQFF. J is TRBJ2-1 and V is TRBV27; 14 nucleotides agree with TRBD2. The CDR3 runs to 13 residues. Trimming cost V 11 bases and J 7 bases; bases outside gene matches: 4. CDR1 and CDR2 from the germline V gene are MNHEY and SMNVEV (reference sequence).

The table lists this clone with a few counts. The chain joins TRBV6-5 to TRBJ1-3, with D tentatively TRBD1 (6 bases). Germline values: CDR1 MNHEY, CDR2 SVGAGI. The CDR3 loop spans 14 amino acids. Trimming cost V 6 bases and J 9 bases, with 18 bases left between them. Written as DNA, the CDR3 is TGTGCCAGCAGGTTAAGAGAGGCCAGGGGCACCATATATTTT. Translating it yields CASRLREARGTIYF.

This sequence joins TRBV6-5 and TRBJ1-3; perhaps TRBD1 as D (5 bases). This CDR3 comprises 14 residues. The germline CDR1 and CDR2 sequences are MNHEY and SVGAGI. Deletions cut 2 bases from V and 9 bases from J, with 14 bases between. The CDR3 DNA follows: TGTGCCAGCAGTTACCTGGGGGTTGGGGGCACCATATATTTT. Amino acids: CASSYLGVGGTIYF.

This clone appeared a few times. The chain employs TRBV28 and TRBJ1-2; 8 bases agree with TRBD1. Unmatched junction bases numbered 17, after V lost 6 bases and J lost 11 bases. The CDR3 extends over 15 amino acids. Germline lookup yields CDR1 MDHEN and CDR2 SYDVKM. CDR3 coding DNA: TGTGCCAGCAGAAAACCCAGACAGGGGCGGGGTGGGTACACCTTC. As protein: CASRKPRQGRGGYTF.

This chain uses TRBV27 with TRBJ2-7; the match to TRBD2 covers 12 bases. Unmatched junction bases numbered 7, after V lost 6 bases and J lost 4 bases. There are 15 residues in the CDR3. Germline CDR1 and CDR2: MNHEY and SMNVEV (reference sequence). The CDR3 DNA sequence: TGTGCCAGCAGCCGCCACCTAGCGGGAGGGTACGAGCAGTACTTC. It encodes CASSRHLAGGYEQYF.

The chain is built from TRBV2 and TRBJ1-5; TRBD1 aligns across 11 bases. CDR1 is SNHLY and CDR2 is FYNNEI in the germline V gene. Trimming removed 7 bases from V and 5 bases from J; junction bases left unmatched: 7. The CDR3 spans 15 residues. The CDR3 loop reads CASTPDRGPHQPQHF. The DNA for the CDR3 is TGTGCCAGCACCCCGGACAGGGGGCCCCATCAGCCCCAGCATTTT.

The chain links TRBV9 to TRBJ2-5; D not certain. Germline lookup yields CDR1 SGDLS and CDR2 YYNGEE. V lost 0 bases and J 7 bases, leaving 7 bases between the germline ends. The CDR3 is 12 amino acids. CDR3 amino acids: CASSVGAGTQYF. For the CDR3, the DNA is TGTGCCAGCAGCGTAGGGGCCGGGACCCAGTACTTC.